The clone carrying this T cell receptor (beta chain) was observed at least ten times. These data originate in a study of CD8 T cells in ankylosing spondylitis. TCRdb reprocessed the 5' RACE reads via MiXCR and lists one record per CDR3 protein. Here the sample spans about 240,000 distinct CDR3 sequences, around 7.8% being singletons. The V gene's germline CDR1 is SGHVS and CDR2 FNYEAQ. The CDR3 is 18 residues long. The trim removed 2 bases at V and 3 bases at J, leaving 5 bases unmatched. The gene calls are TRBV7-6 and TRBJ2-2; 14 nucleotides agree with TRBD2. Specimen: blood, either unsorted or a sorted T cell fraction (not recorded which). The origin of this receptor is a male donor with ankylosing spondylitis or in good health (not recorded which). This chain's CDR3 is CASSLRLAGGGDTGELFF. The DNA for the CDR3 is TGTGCCAGCAGCTTAAGACTAGCGGGGGGGGGCGACACCGGGGAGCTGTTTTTT.